Following are 6 T cell receptor beta chains from one sample sequenced in a study of OX40 agonist ivuxolimab in advanced cancers. Only in-frame clones appear in the TCRdb table, and some are missing; sequencing was by immunoSEQ multiplex PCR. The data show fewer than 85,000 clones, more than 70% seen once. Sample: CD4+ or CD8+ T cells sorted from blood, taken in a trial of the OX40 agonist ivuxolimab. The receptor source for this set is an adult with an advanced solid tumor such as melanoma, head and neck, liver or kidney cancer.

In regard to this clone: One end of the junction varies from germline; a read error may be responsible. The chain uses TRBV7-3 and TRBJ1-1; 7 bases agree with TRBD1. CDR1 SGHTA and CDR2 FQGTGA come from the germline V gene. This CDR3 spans 15 amino acids. The CDR3 nucleotides read TGTGCCAGCAGGCCCCTACAGGGGTTGAACGCTGAAGCTTTCTTT. Translating it yields CASRPLQGLNAEAFF.

The V and J genes are TRBV6-5 and TRBJ2-2; a possible D gene is TRBD1 (6 bases). Deletions cut 6 bases from V and 4 bases from J, with 9 bases between. The CDR3 is 13 amino acids. Germline V gene lookup returns CDR1 MNHEY and CDR2 SVGAGI. CDR3 amino acids: CASRKGVTGELFF. CDR3 bases: TGTGCCAGCAGGAAGGGGGTCACCGGGGAGCTGTTTTTT.

The chain carries TRBV27 and TRBJ2-3; D not certain. The V and J ends lost 1 base and 4 bases respectively, with 9 bases between them. This CDR3 region has 14 residues. CDR1 and CDR2 (germline): MNHEY, SMNVEV (reference sequence). CDR3: CASSLFPPPDTQYF. DNA for the CDR3: TGTGCCAGCAGTTTATTTCCGCCGCCAGATACGCAGTATTTT.

The rearrangement joins TRBV4-1 to TRBJ2-3, with D maybe TRBD2 (6 bases). The germline V and J ends were trimmed by 1 base and 4 bases, with 27 bases remaining between them. The CDR3 has 20 residues. Germline lookup yields CDR1 MGHRA and CDR2 YSYEKL. The CDR3, as DNA: TGCGCCAGCAGCCAAGTGGGTCGCCTAGCGCGTCGAGGAGGGGCAGATACGCAGTATTTT. It specifies CASSQVGRLARRGGADTQYF.

This chain joins TRBV25-1 and TRBJ2-1, with D maybe TRBD1 (6 bases). Trimming took off 3 bases at V and 3 bases at J, with 12 bases between the two ends. The CDR3 length is 15 residues. Germline V gene data show CDR1 as MGHDK and CDR2 as SYGVNS. DNA for the CDR3: TGTGCCAGCAGTGATCGTCAGGGGTACTACAATGAGCAGTTCTTC. Translating gives CASSDRQGYYNEQFF.

The genes are TRBV5-1 and TRBJ2-2; D may be TRBD1 (6 bases). The length of the CDR3 is 15 residues. Germline V gives CDR1 SGHRS, CDR2 YFSETQ. V dropped 4 bases and J dropped 2 bases, with 12 bases sitting between them. For the CDR3, the DNA is TGCGCCAGCAGCCCGGGGACATTTAACACCGGGGAGCTGTTTTTT. Residues: CASSPGTFNTGELFF.